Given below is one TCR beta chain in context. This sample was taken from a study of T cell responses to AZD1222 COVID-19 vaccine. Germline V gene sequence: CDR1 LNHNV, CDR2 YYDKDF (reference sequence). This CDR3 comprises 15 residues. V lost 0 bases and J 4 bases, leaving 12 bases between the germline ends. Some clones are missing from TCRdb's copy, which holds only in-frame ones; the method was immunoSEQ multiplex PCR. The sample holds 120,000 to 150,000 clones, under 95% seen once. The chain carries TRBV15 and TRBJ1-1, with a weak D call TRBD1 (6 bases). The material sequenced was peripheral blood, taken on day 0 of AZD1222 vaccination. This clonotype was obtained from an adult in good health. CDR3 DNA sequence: TGTGCCACCAGCAGAGATGTGGGCAGGGGCACTGAAGCTTTCTTT. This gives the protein CATSRDVGRGTEAFF.